The clone carrying this T cell receptor (beta chain) was recorded at least ten times. The antigen is not known. Trimming removed 2 bases from V and 8 bases from J, with 9 bases in between. Germline V gene data show CDR1 as DFQATT and CDR2 as SNEGSKA (reference sequence). This CDR3 has 11 residues. TCRdb ran MiXCR on the 5' RACE reads and lists one entry per CDR3 protein. Of around 190,000 distinct CDR3 sequences listed, approximately 18% are singletons. This entry belongs to a study of T-cell memory formation after mild COVID-19. Study-wide background: Most TCR clusters belonged to a single donor. Findings and limits, study-wide: Cross-reactive memory apparently joined, as some responding clones appeared in pre-infection memory.

The origin of this receptor is a man aged 18 to 29 who had mild COVID-19 (a few samples of this study predate the infection). Cell type and time point are not known. The chain joins TRBV20-1 to TRBJ1-1; D is ambiguous. Sequenced material: PBMCs or a T cell subset sorted from them (not recorded which). The CDR3: CSARQRREAFF. As DNA, the CDR3 is TGCAGTGCTAGACAGAGAAGAGAAGCTTTCTTT.